The 10 T cell receptor beta chains in this list originate from one sample, sequenced in a study of blood T cell repertoires in COVID-19 (dated by TCRdb to the early 2020s). The receptor library was made with the immunoSEQ multiplex PCR assay. TCRdb obtained this table from immuneACCESS and retained in-frame rearrangements with V and J assigned. These tables miss some clones; where compared with another copy, unresolved V genes account for less than half of the shortfall, and the remainder is unexplained. The sample yields under 450,000 clones; 75% to 90% were counted once. The biggest ten clones account for about 7.6% of the sample. The sample consisted of peripheral blood. The source is an older woman with COVID-19, enrolled during active disease.

The chain combines TRBV6-5 with TRBJ2-7, with 7 bases that match TRBD1. Per the germline V gene, CDR1 is MNHEY and CDR2 is SVGAGI. The CDR3 loop spans 14 amino acids. The V segment lost 6 bases and the J segment 3 bases; nucleotides outside the gene matches: 8. This CDR3 is CASSSTGVGYEQYF. The CDR3 nucleotides read TGTGCCAGCAGCTCTACAGGGGTTGGCTACGAGCAGTACTTC.

This chain joins TRBV29-1 and TRBJ1-2; D perhaps matches TRBD1 (5 bases). The germline gives CDR1 SQVTM, CDR2 ANQGSEA. The ends were cut back, 4 bases at V and 0 bases at J, with 15 bases in the middle. This CDR3 contains 15 residues. CDR3 sequence (DNA): TGCAGCGTTGGACCAGGGAACTTGGCTAACTATGGCTACACCTTC. This codes for CSVGPGNLANYGYTF.

The J gene is TRBJ1-5, the V gene TRBV6-4; TRBD1 agrees at 10 bases. V dropped 4 bases and J dropped 7; count of bases not matched to a gene: 7. CDR1 and CDR2 (germline): MRHNA, SNTAGT. The CDR3 spans 15 residues. The CDR3 reads CASSADRGLGQPQHF. As DNA, the CDR3 is TGTGCCAGCAGTGCCGACAGGGGGCTTGGGCAGCCCCAGCATTTT.

The chain combines TRBV30 with TRBJ2-7; TRBD1 matches at 8 bases. V shed 5 bases and J 1 base; nucleotides not matched to a gene: 7. CDR1 and CDR2 (germline): GTSNPN, SVGIG (reference sequence). CDR3 size: 14 residues. CDR3 nucleotide sequence: TGTGCCTGGGGGGGGACAGGAAGATCCTACGAGCAGTACTTC. Translation: CAWGGTGRSYEQYF.

V gene TRBV7-7 combines with J gene TRBJ2-5; TRBD2 aligns across 15 bases. The CDR3 is 17 residues long. After removal of 0 bases from V and 2 bases from J, the junction contained 1 base not matched to a gene. CDR1 is SSHAT, CDR2 FNYEAQ, per germline (reference sequence). The CDR3 DNA reads as TGTGCCAGCAGCTTAGCAGGACTAGCGGGGGGGCAAGAGACCCAGTACTTC. Its protein is CASSLAGLAGGQETQYF.

Remarks on this clone: This CDR3 is also generated by other DNA sequences in the sample. The chain combines TRBV5-1 with TRBJ2-5, with no clear D. The germline CDR1 and CDR2 sequences are SGHRS and YFSETQ. V dropped 0 bases and J dropped 0 bases, with 9 bases sitting between them. The CDR3 is 15 residues long. For the CDR3, the DNA is TGCGCCAGCAGCTTGGGTTCCCAGTACCAAGAGACCCAGTACTTC. Its protein product is CASSLGSQYQETQYF.

This clone was detected only a few times. The J gene is TRBJ1-3, the V gene TRBV4-1; tentative D call: TRBD1 (6 bases). The CDR3 has 17 residues. V lost 4 bases and J lost 2, with 18 bases in between. Germline V CDR1 and CDR2: MGHRA, YSYEKL. The CDR3 is CASSRGGLIAAGNTIYF. In nucleotides, the CDR3 is TGCGCCAGCAGCCGAGGGGGTCTAATCGCGGCTGGAAACACCATATATTTT.

V gene TRBV7-2 combines with J gene TRBJ2-7, with D possibly being TRBD2 (6 bases). The CDR3 has 14 amino acids. V dropped 5 bases and J dropped 3 bases, with 14 bases sitting between them. Germline V gene lookup returns CDR1 SGHTA and CDR2 FQGNSA. In DNA form, the CDR3 reads TGTGCCAGCAGCCCTCGGGACTGGAACTACGAGCAGTACTTC. This codes for CASSPRDWNYEQYF.

CDR3: CASSPGGGRLNTEAFF. The CDR3 DNA is TGTGCCAGTAGTCCCGGGGGTGGACGTTTAAACACTGAAGCTTTCTTT. The V gene is TRBV19, the J gene TRBJ1-1; a possible D gene is TRBD1 (5 bases). The V gene's germline CDR1 is LNHDA and CDR2 SQIVND (reference sequence). The ends were cut back, 5 bases at V and 2 bases at J, with 18 bases in the middle. The CDR3 consists of 16 residues.

The chain employs TRBV2 and TRBJ1-1; D possibly corresponds to TRBD1 (5 bases). This CDR3 spans 12 amino acids. Germline assignment: CDR1 SNHLY and CDR2 FYNNEI. The V gene lost 6 bases and the J gene lost 1 base, with 6 bases spanning the gap. CDR3 sequence (DNA): TGTGCCAGCAGAACAGGGAACACTGAAGCTTTCTTT. Translated, it gives CASRTGNTEAFF.